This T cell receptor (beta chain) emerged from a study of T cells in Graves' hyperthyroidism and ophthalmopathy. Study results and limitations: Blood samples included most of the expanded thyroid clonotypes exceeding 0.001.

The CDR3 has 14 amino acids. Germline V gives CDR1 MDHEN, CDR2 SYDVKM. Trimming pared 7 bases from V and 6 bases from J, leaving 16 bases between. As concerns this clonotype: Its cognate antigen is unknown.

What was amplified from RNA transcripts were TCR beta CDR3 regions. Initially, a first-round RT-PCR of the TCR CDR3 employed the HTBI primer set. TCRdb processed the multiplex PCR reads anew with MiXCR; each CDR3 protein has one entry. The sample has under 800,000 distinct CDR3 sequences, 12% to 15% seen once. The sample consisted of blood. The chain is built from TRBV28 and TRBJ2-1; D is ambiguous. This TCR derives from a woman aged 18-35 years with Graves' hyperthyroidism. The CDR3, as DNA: TGTGCCAGCACTCCCGGTCGGAGAGGCAATGAGCAGTTCTTC. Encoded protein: CASTPGRRGNEQFF.